This T cell receptor beta chain was retrieved from a study of beta chain features in type 1 diabetes. For the study at large: There was similarity between patients and healthy donors in age, gender and cell yields. The study's findings and limits: PCR, the amplification step, might favor shorter templates, equally in patients and controls.

Expressed TCRB transcripts were sequenced after all isolated RNA was converted to cDNA. TCRdb's table, derived via immunoSEQ multiplex PCR, lists solely in-frame clones and lacks some. This table holds fewer than 350,000 clones, 20% found once. This clone was seen more than once but under ten times. Its antigen is not identified. Germline V gene sequence: CDR1 ENHRY, CDR2 SYGVKD. The V gene end was trimmed by 10 bases and the J gene end by 0 bases; junction bases not matched to a gene: 3. CDR3 size: 13 residues. The chain recombines TRBV10-3 with TRBJ2-7; 10 bases line up with TRBD2. Input material: naive CD4+ T cells from blood. This clonotype was obtained from a woman aged 18-35 years in good health. CDR3 sequence: CATRTSGSYEQYF. The CDR3 DNA reads as TGTGCCACCCGGACTAGCGGCTCCTACGAGCAGTACTTC.